These 2 T cell receptor beta chains share one sample of origin, sequenced in a study of T-cell reconstitution after alpha-beta-depleted transplantation in children. Unique molecular identifiers were incorporated into the prepared TCRbeta library. TCRdb reprocessed the PCR reads with MiXCR, giving one entry per CDR3 protein. Of more than 100,000 distinct CDR3 sequences in the sample, under 25% were seen once. Material: PBMCs, mostly from graft donor cells, obtained 180 days after TCRalphabeta/CD19-depleted stem cell transplant. These receptors all stem from a male patient between 2 and 15 years old who had a stem cell transplant for chronic granulomatous disease, so the T cells may come from the graft donor.

This clonotype showed up just a few times. The chain combines TRBV7-6 with TRBJ2-2; no definite D call. Trimming removed 2 bases at V and 5 bases at J, with 9 bases between. Looked up from germline, CDR1 is SGHVS and CDR2 is FNYEAQ. The CDR3 extends over 14 amino acids. CDR3 loop: CASSLSAVTGELFF. CDR3 DNA sequence: TGTGCCAGCAGCTTATCCGCAGTAACCGGGGAGCTGTTTTTT.

CDR3 in DNA: TGTGCCAGCAGCTTGGCCCAGGGCTCTAATTCACCCCTCCACTTT. Amino acid sequence: CASSLAQGSNSPLHF. The chain carries TRBV7-2 and TRBJ1-6; the D gene is possibly TRBD1 (5 bases). The V and J ends lost 3 bases and 6 bases respectively, with 12 bases between them. The CDR3 length is 15 residues. Germline CDR1 SGHTA, CDR2 FQGNSA.